The 4 T cell receptor beta chains below all came from one sample that was sequenced in a study of blood T cells in healthy people across ages. With a J-beta primer mix and a sample-barcoded 5' primer, a second PCR ran roughly 7 to 11 cycles. TCRdb processed the 5' RACE reads anew with MiXCR; each CDR3 protein has one entry. The data contain 500,000 to 650,000 distinct CDR3 sequences, approximately 26% of them seen just once; the ten biggest clones take up 3% to 4%. The sample was also reused in another study, on T cells of mothers and their children.

Sequenced sample: blood. These TCRs come from a boy between 2 and 10 years old in good health.

The V call is TRBV20-1, the J call TRBJ2-7, with 10 positions matching TRBD2. V lost 5 bases to trimming and J lost 5 bases; unmatched junction nucleotides: 12. Germline V gives CDR1 DFQATT, CDR2 SNEGSKA (reference sequence). The CDR3 runs to 15 residues. DNA of the CDR3: TGCAGTGCTGTAAGCGGGAGGGCCGGAGGCGACGAGCAGTACTTC. It translates to CSAVSGRAGGDEQYF.

This clonotype appeared many times. The V call is TRBV10-1, the J call TRBJ2-7, with 14 bases matching TRBD2. The V gene's germline CDR1 is WNHNN and CDR2 SYGVQD (reference sequence). Unmatched junction bases numbered 6, after V lost 6 bases and J lost 2 bases. This CDR3 is built from 16 residues. The CDR3 protein is CASSSGLAGVTYEQYF. DNA for the CDR3: TGCGCCAGCAGCTCGGGACTAGCGGGAGTAACCTACGAGCAGTACTTC.

This clonotype was detected a few times. The chain joins TRBV29-1 to TRBJ1-1, with 8 nucleotides matching TRBD1. Germline V gene data show CDR1 as SQVTM and CDR2 as ANQGSEA. The V segment lost 8 bases and the J segment 4 bases; nucleotides outside the gene matches: 12. The CDR3 has 14 amino acids. CDR3 nucleotide sequence: TGCAGCTCCACGAGGGGGACAGGAGGCACTGAAGCTTTCTTT. Translating gives CSSTRGTGGTEAFF. The full variable domain, rest sourced from reference TRBV29-1 and TRBJ1-1, is SAVISQKPSRDICQRGTSLTIQCQVDSQVTMMFWYRQQPGQSLTLIATANQGSEATYESGFVIDKFPISRPNLTFSTLTVSNMSPEDSSIYLCSSTRGTGGTEAFFGQGTRLTVV.

The chain links TRBV12-3 or TRBV12-4 to TRBJ2-4; a possible D gene is TRBD2 (5 bases). The CDR3 spans 15 residues. The V end was cut by 4 bases, the J end by 0 bases, with 10 bases between. This CDR3 reads CASSWELLAKNIQYF. The CDR3 coding sequence is TGTGCCAGCAGTTGGGAGCTGCTAGCCAAAAACATTCAGTACTTC.